The 32 T cell receptor beta chains reported below all come from one sample, sequenced in a study of blood T cell repertoires in COVID-19. Produced via immunoSEQ multiplex PCR; TCRdb's table is partial and in-frame only. The sample holds about 350,000 clones; about 92% are singletons and the top ten take roughly 4%. Material: peripheral blood. Source of these receptors: a woman between 55 and 75 years old with COVID-19, enrolled during active disease.

The J gene is TRBJ1-1, the V gene TRBV5-1, with 9 bases fitting TRBD1. The V segment lost 0 bases and the J segment 4 bases; nucleotides outside the gene matches: 4. CDR1 is SGHRS and CDR2 is YFSETQ in the germline V gene. The CDR3 covers 15 residues. The CDR3 sequence: CASSLGGTGSTEAFF. The CDR3, as DNA: TGCGCCAGCAGCTTGGGGGGGACAGGGAGCACTGAAGCTTTCTTT.

The chain joins TRBV7-9 to TRBJ2-3, with TRBD1 identical over 11 bases. The CDR3 has 18 amino acids. The germline gives CDR1 SEHNR, CDR2 FQNEAQ (reference sequence). V was pared by 5 bases and J by 3 bases, with 13 bases of the junction left unmatched. This CDR3 reads CASSPITRTGGRTDTQYF. In DNA, the CDR3 is TGTGCCAGCAGCCCAATTACCCGGACAGGGGGCCGGACAGATACGCAGTATTTT.

CDR3: CASSPNRGQGANYGYTF. The CDR3 nucleotides are TGTGCCAGCTCACCGAATCGAGGACAGGGAGCTAACTATGGCTACACCTTC. This sequence joins TRBV18 and TRBJ1-2, with 8 bases identical to TRBD1. Germline CDR1 and CDR2: KGHSH and LQKENI. After removal of 3 bases from V and 0 bases from J, the junction contained 9 bases not matched to a gene. This CDR3 is built from 17 residues.

CDR3 amino acids: CASSTRDRAGYTF. In DNA, the CDR3 is TGTGCCAGTAGTACCCGGGACAGGGCTGGCTACACCTTC. The V gene is TRBV19, the J gene TRBJ1-2; TRBD1 aligns across 9 bases. With V trimmed by 4 bases and J by 7 bases, 4 bases remained unmatched. CDR1 LNHDA and CDR2 SQIVND come from the germline V gene (reference sequence). This CDR3 is built from 13 residues. The whole variable domain, remainder taken from reference TRBV19 and TRBJ1-2, is DGGITQSPKYLFRKEGQNVTLSCEQNLNHDAMYWYRQDPGQGLRLIYYSQIVNDFQKGDIAEGYSVSREKKESFPLTVTSAQKNPTAFYLCASSTRDRAGYTFGSGTRLTVV.

This clone was recorded a few times. J is TRBJ2-7 and V is TRBV27; 7 positions agree with TRBD1. J lost 4 bases, V lost 5 bases, and 5 bases had no gene match. The CDR3 totals 13 residues. CDR1 is MNHEY and CDR2 is SMNVEV in the germline V gene (reference sequence). In DNA form, the CDR3 reads TGTGCCAGCAGTCGGACAGGACAATACGAGCAGTACTTC. Its protein is CASSRTGQYEQYF.

The V gene is TRBV11-2, the J gene TRBJ1-2, with 8 bases matching TRBD1. The length of the CDR3 is 16 residues. V lost 2 bases and J lost 7; bases outside the gene matches: 12. From germline, CDR1 is SGHAT and CDR2 FQNNGV. CDR3 nucleotides: TGTGCCAGCAGCTTACCGGTCAGGGACAGGTCTTCTGGCTACACCTTC. Its protein is CASSLPVRDRSSGYTF.

To note about this clone: This may be a read error: a much more frequent sequence differs by one nucleotide. The V gene is TRBV7-2, the J gene TRBJ1-1; D is unresolved. The V gene lost 1 base and the J gene lost 1 base, with 4 bases spanning the gap. The CDR3 consists of 13 residues. Germline V gene lookup returns CDR1 SGHTA and CDR2 FQGNSA. DNA for the CDR3: TGTGCCAGCAGCTTAGTGGCGAACACTGAAGCTTTCTTT. Its protein product is CASSLVANTEAFF.

V usage is TRBV9 and J usage is TRBJ2-3; D perhaps matches TRBD1 (5 bases). In germline, CDR1 is SGDLS, CDR2 YYNGEE. The CDR3 has 14 amino acids. V lost 0 bases and J 4 bases, leaving 9 bases between the germline ends. In DNA, the CDR3 is TGTGCCAGCAGCGTAGTCCAACAGGCAGATACGCAGTATTTT. Translating it yields CASSVVQQADTQYF.

This chain connects TRBV28 to TRBJ2-7; 9 bases match TRBD1. The V gene end was trimmed by 9 bases and the J gene end by 6 bases; junction bases not matched to a gene: 9. This CDR3 spans 13 amino acids. Germline lookup yields CDR1 MDHEN and CDR2 SYDVKM. CDR3 loop: CASAPGQGIEQYF. DNA of the CDR3: TGTGCCAGTGCCCCGGGACAGGGAATCGAGCAGTACTTC. Based on the CDR3 plus reference TRBV28 and TRBJ2-7, the full variable domain is DVKVTQSSRYLVKRTGEKVFLECVQDMDHENMFWYRQDPGLGLRLIYFSYDVKMKEKGDIPEGYSVSREKKERFSLILESASTNQTSMYLCASAPGQGIEQYFGPGTRLTVT.

To note about this clone: Other DNA sequences within the sample encode an identical CDR3. V usage is TRBV3-1 (or the pseudogene TRBV3-2) and J usage is TRBJ1-1, with a weak D call TRBD1 (5 bases). CDR1 LGHDT and CDR2 YNNKEL come from the germline V gene (reference sequence). With 1 base removed from V and 5 bases from J, the gap between germline ends came to 8 bases. The CDR3 is made up of 13 amino acids. In nucleotides, the CDR3 is TGTGCCAGCAGCCAAGCCCGGGGGACTGAAGCTTTCTTT. Its protein product is CASSQARGTEAFF.

This chain joins TRBV7-9 and TRBJ1-5, with a possible D match to TRBD1 (6 bases). The ends were cut back, 8 bases at V and 3 bases at J, with 23 bases in the middle. The CDR3 spans 17 residues. CDR1 is SEHNR and CDR2 is FQNEAQ in the germline V gene (reference sequence). CDR3 residues: CASGGDIPDRPNQPQHF. DNA for the CDR3: TGTGCCAGCGGGGGAGATATACCCGACAGGCCCAATCAGCCCCAGCATTTT.

The chain recombines TRBV6-4 with TRBJ2-2; 7 bases fit TRBD1. CDR3 length: 11 amino acids. CDR1 and CDR2 (germline): MRHNA, SNTAGT. Trimming at V came to 6 bases and at J to 10 bases, leaving 2 bases not matched to a gene. This CDR3 is CASRTGLELFF. The CDR3 bases are TGTGCCAGCAGGACAGGGCTGGAGCTGTTTTTT.

The V call is TRBV5-1, the J call TRBJ1-4, with no clear D. The CDR3 is made up of 12 amino acids. With 4 bases removed from V and 8 bases from J, the gap between germline ends came to 9 bases. CDR1 and CDR2 (germline): SGHRS, YFSETQ. CDR3 in DNA: TGCGCCAGCAGCCGGATCGGGGAAAAACTGTTTTTT. Its translation is CASSRIGEKLFF.

A single count supports this clone. The genes are TRBV5-1 and TRBJ1-1, with D possibly matching TRBD1 (6 bases). Trimming took off 6 bases at V and 0 bases at J, with 12 bases between the two ends. The CDR3 loop spans 14 amino acids. Germline V CDR1 and CDR2: SGHRS, YFSETQ. CDR3 sequence reads: CASTRTGMNTEAFF. The CDR3 DNA is TGCGCCAGCACCCGTACAGGGATGAACACTGAAGCTTTCTTT.

CDR3 loop: CASSHGPDYGYTF. The CDR3 nucleotides are TGTGCCAGCAGCCATGGGCCCGACTATGGCTACACCTTC. The rearrangement uses TRBV7-9 and TRBJ1-2; D uncertain. The CDR3 totals 13 residues. V was cut by 5 bases and J by 3 bases, with 10 bases left in between. Looked up from germline, CDR1 is SEHNR and CDR2 is FQNEAQ (reference sequence).

The genes are TRBV30 and TRBJ2-6, with D possibly matching TRBD1 (5 bases). With 2 bases removed from V and 12 bases from J, the gap between germline ends came to 11 bases. CDR1 is GTSNPN and CDR2 is SVGIG in the germline V gene (reference sequence). The CDR3 length is 12 residues. The CDR3 spells CAWSWGGPVLTF. In DNA, the CDR3 is TGTGCCTGGAGTTGGGGCGGCCCCGTCCTGACTTTC.

V usage is TRBV6-6 and J usage is TRBJ1-3, with D maybe TRBD1 (5 bases). The CDR3 length is 14 residues. Germline assignment: CDR1 MNHNY and CDR2 SVGAGI (reference sequence). Trimming pared 7 bases from V and 0 bases from J, leaving 10 bases between. For the CDR3, the DNA is TGTGCCAGCACGCCGGGACTCTCTGGAAACACCATATATTTT. The encoded protein is CASTPGLSGNTIYF.

This clone occurred a few times. The genes are TRBV27 and TRBJ1-5, with 9 bases matching TRBD1. CDR3 length: 20 residues. Germline V gene data show CDR1 as MNHEY and CDR2 as SMNVEV (reference sequence). V lost 4 bases, J lost 0 bases, and 16 bases stayed unmatched. CDR3 coding DNA: TGTGCCAGCAGTTCGGCTCTGCCCGGACAGGGGCCCCTTAGCAATCAGCCCCAGCATTTT. This sequence encodes CASSSALPGQGPLSNQPQHF.

This rearrangement joins TRBV7-9 to TRBJ1-2, with D possibly matching TRBD1 (6 bases). Trimming took 7 bases from V and 0 from J, leaving 12 bases between them. The germline gives CDR1 SEHNR, CDR2 FQNEAQ (reference sequence). This CDR3 spans 14 amino acids. CDR3 amino acids: CASIRQASNYGYTF. CDR3 coding DNA: TGTGCCAGCATCCGACAGGCATCTAACTATGGCTACACCTTC.

The V call is TRBV3-1 (or the pseudogene TRBV3-2), the J call TRBJ1-2, with D maybe TRBD1 (5 bases). Germline V gene lookup returns CDR1 LGHDT and CDR2 YNNKEL (reference sequence). V lost 7 bases and J lost 8, with 14 bases in between. The CDR3 covers 12 residues. CDR3 bases: TGTGCCAGCAACGGAGGGGTAGGCGGCTACACCTTC. Its protein product is CASNGGVGGYTF.

The chain combines TRBV28 with TRBJ1-6; D unclear. The CDR3 is 13 amino acids. V lost 11 bases and J 10 bases, leaving 18 bases between the germline ends. CDR1 and CDR2 (germline): MDHEN, SYDVKM. The CDR3 sequence is CAVCHMSSSPLHF. The DNA for the CDR3 is TGTGCCGTCTGCCATATGAGCTCGTCACCCCTCCACTTT.

The chain has TRBV20-1 and TRBJ2-3, with 8 bases matching TRBD1. Trimming took 3 bases from V and 3 from J; bases not matched to a gene: 8. The CDR3 loop spans 15 amino acids. The V gene's germline CDR1 is DFQATT and CDR2 SNEGSKA (reference sequence). The CDR3 here is CSASDRGVRTDTQYF. The CDR3 DNA sequence: TGCAGTGCTAGTGACAGGGGCGTCCGTACAGATACGCAGTATTTT.

This sequence joins TRBV6-5 and TRBJ2-7; possible D gene TRBD2, 6 bases. The V end lost 6 bases, the J end lost 4 bases, and 16 bases lay between the germline ends. Germline V gene data show CDR1 as MNHEY and CDR2 as SVGAGI. The CDR3 runs 14 residues. The DNA of the CDR3 is TGTGCCAGCAGCCTTGGAGGGTCGGTTTACGAGCAGTACTTC. Amino acid sequence: CASSLGGSVYEQYF.

In this sample, this clone turned up once. This rearrangement joins TRBV6-5 to TRBJ1-5, with D tentatively TRBD1 (5 bases). CDR3 length equals 15 residues. V lost 7 bases to trimming and J lost 2 bases, with 15 bases between them. From germline, CDR1 is MNHEY and CDR2 SVGAGI. This chain's CDR3 is CASTQTGEGNQPQHF. The CDR3 DNA sequence: TGTGCCAGCACCCAGACGGGGGAGGGCAATCAGCCCCAGCATTTT.

The CDR3 reads CSLGTGETQYF. CDR3 nucleotide sequence: TGCAGCCTCGGGACTGGGGAGACCCAGTACTTC. V gene TRBV29-1 combines with J gene TRBJ2-5, with D possibly TRBD2 on 6 matching bases. Per germline, CDR1 SQVTM and CDR2 ANQGSEA. The CDR3 length is 11 residues. Trimming removed 8 bases from V and 5 bases from J, with 12 bases in between. Based on the CDR3 plus reference TRBV29-1 and TRBJ2-5, the full variable domain is SAVISQKPSRDICQRGTSLTIQCQVDSQVTMMFWYRQQPGQSLTLIATANQGSEATYESGFVIDKFPISRPNLTFSTLTVSNMSPEDSSIYLCSLGTGETQYFGPGTRLLVL.

The rearrangement uses TRBV27 and TRBJ1-6; D is perhaps TRBD1 (6 bases). The CDR3 is 14 amino acids. V shed 6 bases and J shed 7 bases, with 13 bases lying between them. Germline lookup yields CDR1 MNHEY and CDR2 SMNVEV (reference sequence). The CDR3, as DNA: TGTGCCAGCAGCTCAGGACAGATCAATTCACCCCTCCACTTT. This codes for CASSSGQINSPLHF.

The genes are TRBV10-3 and TRBJ1-1; tentatively, D is TRBD1 (5 bases). In germline, CDR1 is ENHRY, CDR2 SYGVKD. CDR3 size: 16 residues. Trimming took 0 bases from V and 3 from J, leaving 14 bases between them. The CDR3 is CAISESGQGPYTEAFF. CDR3 nucleotide sequence: TGTGCCATCAGTGAGTCGGGGCAGGGCCCCTACACTGAAGCTTTCTTT.

This chain links TRBV20-1 with TRBJ2-5; D possibly corresponds to TRBD2 (5 bases). The CDR3 sequence is 12 residues long. CDR1 and CDR2 from the germline V gene are DFQATT and SNEGSKA (reference sequence). Trimming left V 3 bases short and J 7 bases short, with 12 bases between. The CDR3 DNA reads as TGCAGTGCTAGTCGATCCCGGGGGACCCAGTACTTC. This gives the protein CSASRSRGTQYF.

The chain uses TRBV28 and TRBJ2-7; maybe TRBD1 (5 bases). The germline V gene has CDR1 MDHEN and CDR2 SYDVKM. V gave up 3 bases and J gave up 2 bases, with 11 bases separating them. This CDR3 is built from 14 residues. CDR3 coding DNA: TGTGCCAGCAGTTTGTCATTGACAGCCTACGAGCAGTACTTC. The encoded protein is CASSLSLTAYEQYF. Full variable domain (missing parts from reference TRBV28 and TRBJ2-7): DVKVTQSSRYLVKRTGEKVFLECVQDMDHENMFWYRQDPGLGLRLIYFSYDVKMKEKGDIPEGYSVSREKKERFSLILESASTNQTSMYLCASSLSLTAYEQYFGPGTRLTVT.

The chain couples TRBV5-1 to TRBJ1-2, with a weak D call TRBD1 (5 bases). The germline gives CDR1 SGHRS, CDR2 YFSETQ. This CDR3 has 19 residues. Trimming pared 1 base from V and 7 bases from J, leaving 29 bases between. Here the CDR3 reads CASSLSPSPLTAIPLGYTF. The DNA for the CDR3 is TGCGCCAGCAGCTTGTCCCCTTCCCCTTTGACAGCCATCCCTCTTGGCTACACCTTC.

The CDR3 sequence is CASSQDSGRGYGYTF. CDR3 coding DNA: TGTGCCAGCAGCCAAGATTCAGGGCGGGGCTATGGCTACACCTTC. The rearrangement uses TRBV3-1 (or the pseudogene TRBV3-2) and TRBJ1-2, with a tentative D call TRBD1 (5 bases). The CDR3 loop spans 15 amino acids. Trimming cost V 0 bases and J 4 bases, with 12 bases left between them. CDR1 and CDR2 (germline): LGHDT, YNNKEL (reference sequence).

The chain joins TRBV5-1 to TRBJ1-6; 7 nucleotides line up with TRBD1. Germline assignment: CDR1 SGHRS and CDR2 YFSETQ. V lost 4 bases, J lost 7 bases, and 8 bases stayed unmatched. CDR3 length: 15 amino acids. CDR3 DNA: TGCGCCAGCAGCCCCTCCGGGACAGAAAATTCACCCCTCCACTTT. Amino acid sequence: CASSPSGTENSPLHF.